The T cell receptor (beta chain) described here comes from a study of T cells in Graves' hyperthyroidism and ophthalmopathy. Study results and limitations: Among clonotypes expanded in thyroid above 0.001, most were also found in blood. A model built on 13 V-J features separated ophthalmopathy from stable hyperthyroidism.

TCR beta CDR3 region amplification was performed from RNA transcripts. The HTBI set primed first-round TCR CDR3 RT-PCR. TCRdb re-called the multiplex PCR reads through MiXCR, storing one row per CDR3 protein. The table records roughly 500,000 distinct CDR3 sequences, 40% to 50% of them present only once. In germline, CDR1 is SQVTM, CDR2 ANQGSEA. The CDR3 runs 13 residues. V gave up 5 bases and J gave up 1 base, with 11 bases separating them. As regards this clonotype: What it binds is not known.

The study excluded patients with uncontrolled infection, other autoimmune disease, pregnancy or lactation. This TCR was recovered from an adult woman with Graves' disease, either hyperthyroidism or ophthalmopathy (not recorded which). Sequencing was done on a sample of peripheral blood or thyroid tissue (not recorded which). The chain uses TRBV29-1 and TRBJ1-1, with D unclear. The CDR3 protein is CSVSAGPNTEAFF. The CDR3 region has the DNA TGCAGCGTTAGCGCCGGACCGAACACTGAAGCTTTCTTT. The full variable domain, in which reference TRBV29-1 and TRBJ1-1 provide the parts outside the CDR3, is SAVISQKPSRDICQRGTSLTIQCQVDSQVTMMFWYRQQPGQSLTLIATANQGSEATYESGFVIDKFPISRPNLTFSTLTVSNMSPEDSSIYLCSVSAGPNTEAFFGQGTRLTVV.